These T cell receptor beta chains were read from a single sample in a study of blood T cell repertoires in COVID-19. Generated by immunoSEQ multiplex PCR, the TCRdb table keeps only in-frame clones and is missing some. The sample gives about 330,000 clones, 88% of which show up once; less than 5.5% is in the top ten. The specimen was PBMCs or T cells enriched from blood (not recorded which). The receptors come from a man between 25 and 39 years old who had recovered from COVID-19. Both conserved end residues are part of each CDR3. D genes are given only for firm matches. Size tells how often a clone was seen (once, few, many) or the class of an expanded clone, and some rows leave it out.

J: TRBJ2-7
size: -
V: TRBV5-6
D: TRBD1
DNA: TGTGCCAGCAGCGGGGGGACAGGGCGCTCCTACGAGCAGTACTTC
CDR3: CASSGGTGRSYEQYF

J: TRBJ2-3
size: -
V: TRBV18
D: TRBD1
DNA: TGTGCCAGCTCACCAGGACAGGGGAGCACAGATACGCAGTATTTT
CDR3: CASSPGQGSTDTQYF

J: TRBJ1-1
size: -
V: TRBV6-5
D: -
DNA: TGTGCCAGCAGCACAGGGCCGGAGAACACTGAAGCTTTCTTT
CDR3: CASSTGPENTEAFF

J: TRBJ2-3
size: -
V: TRBV9
D: TRBD2
DNA: TGTGCCAGCAGCGGTAGCGGGTCCGCAGATACGCAGTATTTT
CDR3: CASSGSGSADTQYF

J: TRBJ2-2
size: -
V: TRBV7-8
D: TRBD1
DNA: TGTGCCAGCAGCCTCCGAAAGGGGGCTGGCACCGGGGAGCTGTTTTTT
CDR3: CASSLRKGAGTGELFF

J: TRBJ2-1
size: -
V: TRBV12-3/TRBV12-4
D: TRBD1
DNA: TGTGCCAGCAGTTTAACAGGGGTGGGTGAGCAGTTCTTC
CDR3: CASSLTGVGEQFF

J: TRBJ1-2
size: -
V: TRBV6-5
D: -
DNA: TGTGCCAGCAGTAGCCCCTTTCAGGCCATCTATGGCTACACCTTC
CDR3: CASSSPFQAIYGYTF

J: TRBJ1-2
size: few
V: TRBV10-3
D: TRBD1
DNA: TGTGCCATCAGTGAGCAGACAGGGGGAAAGGGTGGCTACACCTTC
CDR3: CAISEQTGGKGGYTF

J: TRBJ2-5
size: -
V: TRBV19
D: -
DNA: TGTGCCAGTTCGCAGTACCAAGAGACCCAGTACTTC
CDR3: CASSQYQETQYF

J: TRBJ2-7
size: -
V: TRBV21-1
D: -
DNA: TGTGCCAGCGGGACTAGCGGGGGGGCCTACGAGCAGTACTTC
CDR3: CASGTSGGAYEQYF

J: TRBJ2-4
size: -
V: TRBV28
D: -
DNA: TGTGCCAGTGGACAATTCAAAAACATTCAGTACTTC
CDR3: CASGQFKNIQYF

J: TRBJ2-5
size: -
V: TRBV15
D: TRBD1
DNA: TGTGCCACCAGCAGGGGAGGGACAGGGAAAGAGACCCAGTACTTC
CDR3: CATSRGGTGKETQYF

J: TRBJ2-7
size: -
V: TRBV20-1
D: TRBD2
DNA: TGCAGTGCTAGTAGCGGGGGTTACTACGAGCAGTACTTC
CDR3: CSASSGGYYEQYF

J: TRBJ1-4
size: -
V: TRBV25-1
D: TRBD1
DNA: TGTGCCAGCAGTGCGGGGACAGTAAATGAAAAACTGTTTTTT
CDR3: CASSAGTVNEKLFF

J: TRBJ2-3
size: -
V: TRBV21-1
D: -
DNA: TGTGCCAGCAGCGTTAAGCGGGGGGCAAGGGATACGCAGTATTTT
CDR3: CASSVKRGARDTQYF

J: TRBJ2-4
size: -
V: TRBV19
D: TRBD2
DNA: TGTGCCAGTAGTCAGCGTAGCGGGGGGCCTCTAGCCAAAAACATTCAGTACTTC
CDR3: CASSQRSGGPLAKNIQYF

J: TRBJ2-1
size: -
V: TRBV9
D: TRBD1
DNA: TGTGCCAGCAGCGATAATCAGGGGGAGAGCTCCTACAATGAGCAGTTCTTC
CDR3: CASSDNQGESSYNEQFF

J: TRBJ1-2
size: once
V: TRBV2
D: -
DNA: TGTGCCAGCAGTGACAGGGATGGCTACACCTTC
CDR3: CASSDRDGYTF

J: TRBJ2-1
size: -
V: TRBV24-1
D: TRBD1
DNA: TGTGCCACCAGTGATCGTTCTGGGGACAGGGTCGGGCAGTTCTTC
CDR3: CATSDRSGDRVGQFF

J: TRBJ1-5
size: -
V: TRBV28
D: TRBD1
DNA: TGTGCCAGCAGTTCCTTGGAGGGAGTGACAGGGACGGGCAATCAGCCCCAGCATTTT
CDR3: CASSSLEGVTGTGNQPQHF

J: TRBJ2-4
size: -
V: TRBV2
D: TRBD1
DNA: TGTGCCAGCAGTGAGCGACAGGGCAAAAACATTCAGTACTTC
CDR3: CASSERQGKNIQYF

J: TRBJ2-7
size: -
V: TRBV15
D: -
DNA: TGTGCCACCAGCAGAGATAGGGCCCTGGACAGGTTATCGCGGGGGCAGTACTTC
CDR3: CATSRDRALDRLSRGQYF

J: TRBJ1-2
size: -
V: TRBV2
D: -
DNA: TGTGCCAGCAGTCCGACAGAGAGGTATGGCTACACCTTC
CDR3: CASSPTERYGYTF